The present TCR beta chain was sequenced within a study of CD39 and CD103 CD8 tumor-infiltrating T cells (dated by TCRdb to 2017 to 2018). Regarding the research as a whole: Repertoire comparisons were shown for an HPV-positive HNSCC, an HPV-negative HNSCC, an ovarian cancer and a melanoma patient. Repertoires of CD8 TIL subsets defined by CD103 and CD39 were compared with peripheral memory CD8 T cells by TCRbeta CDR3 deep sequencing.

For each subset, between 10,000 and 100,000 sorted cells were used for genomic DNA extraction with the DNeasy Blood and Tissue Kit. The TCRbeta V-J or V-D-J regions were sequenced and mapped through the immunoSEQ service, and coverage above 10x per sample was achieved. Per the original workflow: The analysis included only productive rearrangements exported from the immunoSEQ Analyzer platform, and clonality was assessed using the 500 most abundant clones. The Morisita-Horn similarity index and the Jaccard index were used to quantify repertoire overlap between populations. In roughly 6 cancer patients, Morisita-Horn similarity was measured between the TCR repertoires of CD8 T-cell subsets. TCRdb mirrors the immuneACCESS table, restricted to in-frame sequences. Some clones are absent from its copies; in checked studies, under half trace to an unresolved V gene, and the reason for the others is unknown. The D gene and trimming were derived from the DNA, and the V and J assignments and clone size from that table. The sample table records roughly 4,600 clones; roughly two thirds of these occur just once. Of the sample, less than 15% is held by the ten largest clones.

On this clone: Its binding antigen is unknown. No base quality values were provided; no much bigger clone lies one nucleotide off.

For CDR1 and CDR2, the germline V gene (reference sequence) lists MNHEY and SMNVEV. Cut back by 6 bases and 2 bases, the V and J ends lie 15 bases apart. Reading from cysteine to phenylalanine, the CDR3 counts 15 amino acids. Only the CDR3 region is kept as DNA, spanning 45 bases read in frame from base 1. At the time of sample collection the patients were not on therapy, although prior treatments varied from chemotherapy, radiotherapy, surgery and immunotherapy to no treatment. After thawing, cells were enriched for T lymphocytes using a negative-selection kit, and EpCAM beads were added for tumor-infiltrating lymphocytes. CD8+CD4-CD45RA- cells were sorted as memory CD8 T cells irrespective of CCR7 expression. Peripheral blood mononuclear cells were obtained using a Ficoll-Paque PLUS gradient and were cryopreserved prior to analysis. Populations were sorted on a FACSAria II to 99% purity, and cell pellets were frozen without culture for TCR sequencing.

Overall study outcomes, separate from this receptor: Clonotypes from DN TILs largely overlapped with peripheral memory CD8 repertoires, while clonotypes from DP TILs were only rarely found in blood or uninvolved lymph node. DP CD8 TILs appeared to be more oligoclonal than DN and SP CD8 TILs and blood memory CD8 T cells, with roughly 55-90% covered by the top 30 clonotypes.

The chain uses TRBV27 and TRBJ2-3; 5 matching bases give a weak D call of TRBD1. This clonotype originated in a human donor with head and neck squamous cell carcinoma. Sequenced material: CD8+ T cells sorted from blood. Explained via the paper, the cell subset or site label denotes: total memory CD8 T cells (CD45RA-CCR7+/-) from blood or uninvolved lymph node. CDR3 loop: CASRQQVTPTDTQYF. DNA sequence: TGTGCCAGCAGGCAACAGGTAACTCCCACAGATACGCAGTATTTT.